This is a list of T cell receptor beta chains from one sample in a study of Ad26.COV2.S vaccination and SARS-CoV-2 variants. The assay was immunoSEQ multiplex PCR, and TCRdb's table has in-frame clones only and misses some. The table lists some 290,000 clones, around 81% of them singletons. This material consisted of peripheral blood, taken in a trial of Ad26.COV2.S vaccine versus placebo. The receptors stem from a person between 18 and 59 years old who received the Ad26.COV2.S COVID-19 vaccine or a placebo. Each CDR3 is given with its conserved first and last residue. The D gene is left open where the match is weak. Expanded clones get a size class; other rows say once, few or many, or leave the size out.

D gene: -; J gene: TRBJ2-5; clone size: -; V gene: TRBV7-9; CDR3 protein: CASSLDRTQYF; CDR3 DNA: TGTGCCAGCAGCTTAGACAGGACCCAGTACTTC
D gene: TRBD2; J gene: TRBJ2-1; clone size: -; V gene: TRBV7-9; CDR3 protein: CASTWGAGGTNEQFF; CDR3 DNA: TGTGCCAGCACCTGGGGAGCGGGGGGCACCAATGAGCAGTTCTTC
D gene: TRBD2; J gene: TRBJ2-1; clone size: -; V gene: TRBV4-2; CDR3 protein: CASSQGAEGLAGTNEQFF; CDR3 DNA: TGTGCCAGCAGCCAAGGGGCCGAGGGACTAGCGGGGACAAATGAGCAGTTCTTC
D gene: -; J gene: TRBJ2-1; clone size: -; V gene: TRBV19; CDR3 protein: CASSIGRRQPYNEQFF; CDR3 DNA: TGTGCCAGTAGTATTGGTCGGCGGCAACCCTACAATGAGCAGTTCTTC
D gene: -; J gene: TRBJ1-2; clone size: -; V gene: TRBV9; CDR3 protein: CASSVGRGGNYGYTF; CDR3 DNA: TGTGCCAGCAGCGTGGGCCGGGGAGGGAACTATGGCTACACCTTC
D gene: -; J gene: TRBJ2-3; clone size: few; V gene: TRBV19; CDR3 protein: CASSVQGADTQYF; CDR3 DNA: TGTGCCAGTAGTGTACAGGGTGCAGATACGCAGTATTTT
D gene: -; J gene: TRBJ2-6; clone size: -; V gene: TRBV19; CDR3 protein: CASSQWGANVLTF; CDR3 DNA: TGTGCCAGTAGTCAATGGGGGGCCAACGTCCTGACTTTC
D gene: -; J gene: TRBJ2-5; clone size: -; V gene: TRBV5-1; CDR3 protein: CASSRGGNYQETQYF; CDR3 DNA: TGCGCCAGCTCCAGGGGGGGGAACTACCAAGAGACCCAGTACTTC
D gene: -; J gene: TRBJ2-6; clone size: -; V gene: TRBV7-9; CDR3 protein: CASSLHGLRGANVLTF; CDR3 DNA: TGTGCCAGCAGCTTACACGGGTTAAGAGGGGCCAACGTCCTGACTTTC
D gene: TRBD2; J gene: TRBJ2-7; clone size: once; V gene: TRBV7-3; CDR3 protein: CASTTRRLAGGVSYEQYF; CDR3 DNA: TGTGCCAGCACCACCCGGAGACTAGCGGGGGGGGTCTCCTACGAGCAGTACTTC
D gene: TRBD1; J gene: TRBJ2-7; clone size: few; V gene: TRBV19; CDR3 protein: CATSRGQGGTYEQYF; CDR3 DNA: TGTGCCACCTCCCGGGGACAGGGAGGCACCTACGAGCAGTACTTC
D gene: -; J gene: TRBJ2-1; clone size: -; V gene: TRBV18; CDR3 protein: CASSPPVGEQFF; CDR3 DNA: TGTGCCAGCTCACCACCGGTCGGTGAGCAGTTCTTC
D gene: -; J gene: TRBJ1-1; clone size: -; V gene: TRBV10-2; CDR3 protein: CASTTIVTEAFF; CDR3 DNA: TGCGCCAGCACGACGATTGTCACTGAAGCTTTCTTT
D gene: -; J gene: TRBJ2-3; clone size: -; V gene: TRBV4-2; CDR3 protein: CASSRTGTDTQYF; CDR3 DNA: TGTGCCAGCAGCCGTACCGGCACAGATACGCAGTATTTT
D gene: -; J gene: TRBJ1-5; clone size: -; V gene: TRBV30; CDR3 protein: CAWSVKGNQPQHF; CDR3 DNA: TGTGCCTGGAGTGTGAAAGGGAATCAGCCCCAGCATTTT
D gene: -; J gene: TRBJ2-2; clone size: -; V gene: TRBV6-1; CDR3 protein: CASSEWVAGELFF; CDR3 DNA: TGTGCCAGCAGTGAATGGGTCGCCGGGGAGCTGTTTTTT
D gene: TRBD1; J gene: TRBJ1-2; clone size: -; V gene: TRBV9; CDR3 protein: CASSAPTGPEYGYTF; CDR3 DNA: TGTGCCAGCAGCGCTCCGACAGGGCCGGAATATGGCTACACCTTC
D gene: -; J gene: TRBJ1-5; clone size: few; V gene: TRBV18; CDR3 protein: CASSPSYSNQPQHF; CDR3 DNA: TGTGCCAGCTCGCCAAGCTATAGCAATCAGCCCCAGCATTTT
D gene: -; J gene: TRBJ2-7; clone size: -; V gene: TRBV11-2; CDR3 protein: CASSFLGGRSSYEQYF; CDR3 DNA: TGTGCCAGCAGCTTCTTGGGGGGTCGAAGCTCCTACGAGCAGTACTTC
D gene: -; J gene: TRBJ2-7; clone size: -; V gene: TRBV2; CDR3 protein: CASRSGLGEQYF; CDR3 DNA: TGTGCCAGCAGGTCAGGCCTCGGCGAGCAGTACTTC
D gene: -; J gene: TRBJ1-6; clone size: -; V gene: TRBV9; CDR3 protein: CASSVGRTYNSPLHF; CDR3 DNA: TGTGCCAGCAGCGTAGGACGGACCTATAATTCACCCCTCCACTTT
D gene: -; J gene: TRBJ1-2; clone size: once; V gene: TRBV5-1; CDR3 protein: CASSRTDSNYGYTF; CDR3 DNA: TGCGCCAGCAGCCGGACTGACTCTAACTATGGCTACACCTTC
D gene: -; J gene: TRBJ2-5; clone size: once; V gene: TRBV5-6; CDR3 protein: CASRPGGGQETQYF; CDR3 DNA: TGTGCCAGCAGGCCGGGGGGCGGACAAGAGACCCAGTACTTC
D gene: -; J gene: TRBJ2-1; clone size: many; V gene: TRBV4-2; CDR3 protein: CASSQDGSASSYNEQFF; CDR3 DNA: TGTGCCAGCAGCCAAGATGGAAGCGCTAGCTCCTACAATGAGCAGTTCTTC
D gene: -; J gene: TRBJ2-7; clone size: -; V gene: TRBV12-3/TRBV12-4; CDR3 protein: CASALLSYEQYF; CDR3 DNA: TGTGCCAGCGCCCTCCTCTCCTACGAGCAGTACTTC
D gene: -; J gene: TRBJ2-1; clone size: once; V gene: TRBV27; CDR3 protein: CASSLGPVWDPKNNEQFF; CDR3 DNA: TGTGCCAGCAGTTTAGGTCCCGTCTGGGACCCAAAAAACAATGAGCAGTTCTTC
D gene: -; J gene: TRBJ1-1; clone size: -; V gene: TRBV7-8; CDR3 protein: CASSSYGSRGTEAFF; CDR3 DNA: TGTGCCAGCAGCTCCTATGGAAGCCGTGGCACTGAAGCTTTCTTT
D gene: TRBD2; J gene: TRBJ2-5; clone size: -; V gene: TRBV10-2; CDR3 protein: CASSELGTSVQETQYF; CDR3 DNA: TGCGCCAGCAGTGAGTTGGGGACTAGCGTACAAGAGACCCAGTACTTC
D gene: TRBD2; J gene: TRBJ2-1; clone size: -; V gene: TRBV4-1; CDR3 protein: CASSQAQLGGEQFF; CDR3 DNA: TGCGCCAGCAGCCAAGCCCAGTTGGGGGGGGAGCAGTTCTTC
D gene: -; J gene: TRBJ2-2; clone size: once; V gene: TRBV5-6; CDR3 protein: CASSPLYSGELFF; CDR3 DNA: TGTGCCAGCAGCCCCCTCTATTCCGGGGAGCTGTTTTTT
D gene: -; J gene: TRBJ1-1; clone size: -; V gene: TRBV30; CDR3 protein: CAWSASRGEAFF; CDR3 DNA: TGTGCCTGGAGTGCCTCCAGGGGAGAAGCTTTCTTT
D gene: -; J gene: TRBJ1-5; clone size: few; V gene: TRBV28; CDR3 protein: CASSPPGGGRQPQHF; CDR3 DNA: TGTGCCAGCAGTCCCCCCGGGGGAGGGAGACAGCCCCAGCATTTT
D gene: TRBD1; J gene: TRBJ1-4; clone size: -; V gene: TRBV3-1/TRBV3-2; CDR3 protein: CASSPELTGQKLFF; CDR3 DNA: TGTGCCAGCAGCCCAGAGCTGACAGGGCAAAAACTGTTTTTT
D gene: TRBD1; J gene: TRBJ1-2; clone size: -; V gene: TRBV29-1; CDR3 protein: CSATGTEYGYTF; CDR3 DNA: TGCAGCGCAACCGGGACAGAGTATGGCTACACCTTC
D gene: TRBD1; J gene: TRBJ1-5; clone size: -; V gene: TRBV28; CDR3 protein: CASSLDRGLGQPQHF; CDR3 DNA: TGTGCCAGCAGTTTAGACAGGGGGCTAGGACAGCCCCAGCATTTT
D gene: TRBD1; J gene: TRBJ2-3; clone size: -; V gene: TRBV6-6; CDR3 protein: CASRPGGADTQYF; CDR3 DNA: TGTGCCAGCAGGCCAGGGGGCGCAGATACGCAGTATTTT
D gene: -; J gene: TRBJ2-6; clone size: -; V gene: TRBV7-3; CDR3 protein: CASSLFGANVLTF; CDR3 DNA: TGTGCCAGCAGCTTATTTGGGGCCAACGTCCTGACTTTC
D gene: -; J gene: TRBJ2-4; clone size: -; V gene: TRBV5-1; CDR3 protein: CASSLGQTNIQYF; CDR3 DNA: TGCGCCAGCAGCTTGGGACAGACTAACATTCAGTACTTC
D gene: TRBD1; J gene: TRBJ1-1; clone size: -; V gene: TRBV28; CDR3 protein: CASSPLTGFLNTEAFF; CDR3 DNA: TGTGCCAGCAGTCCCCTGACAGGGTTTTTGAACACTGAAGCTTTCTTT
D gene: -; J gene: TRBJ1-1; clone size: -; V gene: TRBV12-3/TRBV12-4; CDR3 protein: CASSLLKTTEAFF; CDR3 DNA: TGTGCCAGCAGTTTACTCAAAACCACTGAAGCTTTCTTT
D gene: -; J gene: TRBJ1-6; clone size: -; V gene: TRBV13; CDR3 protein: CASSRPGRGSPLHF; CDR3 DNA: TGTGCCAGCAGCCGCCCTGGGAGGGGGTCACCCCTCCACTTT
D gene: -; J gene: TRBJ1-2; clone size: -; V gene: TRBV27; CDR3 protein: CASSYLQGFHNYGYTF; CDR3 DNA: TGTGCCAGCAGCTACCTCCAGGGTTTCCATAACTATGGCTACACCTTC
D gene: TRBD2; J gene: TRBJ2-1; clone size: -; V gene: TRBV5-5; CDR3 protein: CASSTLAGGPSEQFF; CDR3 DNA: TGTGCCAGCAGCACGCTAGCGGGGGGGCCTAGTGAGCAGTTCTTC
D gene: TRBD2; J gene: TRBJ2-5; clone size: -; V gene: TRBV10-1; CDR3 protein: CASSEGLVEETQYF; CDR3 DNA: TGCGCCAGCAGTGAAGGACTAGTCGAAGAGACCCAGTACTTC
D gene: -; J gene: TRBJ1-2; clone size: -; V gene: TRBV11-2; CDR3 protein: CASSLGQINYGYTF; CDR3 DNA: TGTGCCAGCAGCTTAGGACAGATAAACTATGGCTACACCTTC
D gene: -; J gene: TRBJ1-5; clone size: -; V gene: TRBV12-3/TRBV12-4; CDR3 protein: CASSHRDQPQHF; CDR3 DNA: TGTGCCAGCAGTCACAGGGATCAGCCCCAGCATTTT
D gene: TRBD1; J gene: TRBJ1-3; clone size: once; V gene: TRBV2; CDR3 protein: CASTRTGNGNTIYF; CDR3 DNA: TGTGCCAGCACCCGGACAGGGAATGGAAACACCATATATTTT
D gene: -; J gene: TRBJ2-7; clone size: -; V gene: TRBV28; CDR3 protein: CASSLTPTKGNLGEQYF; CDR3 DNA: TGTGCCAGCAGCCTCACGCCTACGAAAGGGAACCTGGGCGAGCAGTACTTC
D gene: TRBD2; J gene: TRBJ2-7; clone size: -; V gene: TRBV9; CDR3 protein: CASSVGGDPGGYEQYF; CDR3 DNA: TGTGCCAGCAGCGTAGGCGGAGACCCGGGGGGGTACGAGCAGTACTTC
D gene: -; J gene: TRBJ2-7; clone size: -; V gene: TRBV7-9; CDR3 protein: CASYSRDFNEQYF; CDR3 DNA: TGTGCCAGCTACAGCCGGGACTTCAACGAGCAGTACTTC
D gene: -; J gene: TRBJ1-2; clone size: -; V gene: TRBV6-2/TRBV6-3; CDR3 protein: CASSTSRGVYGYTF; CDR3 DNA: TGTGCCAGCAGTACCTCCCGGGGAGTCTATGGCTACACCTTC
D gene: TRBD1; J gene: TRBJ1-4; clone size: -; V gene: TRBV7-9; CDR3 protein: CASSLFEQGDEKLFF; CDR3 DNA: TGTGCCAGCAGCTTATTTGAACAGGGGGATGAAAAACTGTTTTTT
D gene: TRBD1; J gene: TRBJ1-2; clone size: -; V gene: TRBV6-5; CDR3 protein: CASSYLGQGKYYGYTF; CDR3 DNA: TGTGCCAGCAGTTACTTGGGACAGGGGAAATACTATGGCTACACCTTC
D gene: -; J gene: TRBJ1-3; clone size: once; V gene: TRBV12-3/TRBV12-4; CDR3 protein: CASTSVNTIYF; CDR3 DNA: TGTGCCAGCACATCCGTGAACACCATATATTTT